The following is a T cell receptor (beta chain) sequence with its context. Its antigen target is currently unknown. Qualities for individual bases were not recorded, and no much larger clone is one base off. The entry originates in a study of tumor-infiltrating lymphocytes in localized non-small cell lung cancer (dated by TCRdb to 2020 to 2022). Broadly, across the study: The cohort covered several histologies, both smokers and never-smokers, and patients whose samples were collected after neoadjuvant chemotherapy. Resected tumor tissue and uninvolved lung tissue described as non-adjacent to the tumor were contributed by each patient, with both tissues obtained from the same patient. Flow cytometry, multiplex immunofluorescence, RNA-seq, exome sequencing and proteomics were applied to the same patients as TCR sequencing, which was one of several integrated assays. The overall ICON cohort comprised around 150 surgical patients with localized non-small cell lung cancer whose tumors were resected. For 55 to 70 patients, immunoSEQ T-cell fraction was compared between paired tumor and uninvolved lung.

The CDR3 holds 15 amino acids from the cysteine to the phenylalanine. Only the CDR3 portion is preserved as DNA: 45 bases, with reading frame beginning at the first base. V is trimmed back by 4 bases and J by 3 bases, and the junction contains 8 bases that no gene match accounts for. ICON enrollment began in 2016, and the last patient was enrolled in late 2018. Fresh tumor and matched uninvolved tissue for in-depth immune analyses, including TCR sequencing, were collected from a subcohort of around 73 patients. DNA isolated from bulk tissue, without cell sorting, was used for TCR sequencing. The paper's findings and limits, for the study overall: Assay coverage differed among patients according to how much tissue was available, so only a subset of the cohort had TCR sequencing. Because different assays used different pieces of the same tissue, intratumor heterogeneity could not be separated from technical variation. TCRbeta sequencing supported higher T cell infiltration in tumors than in uninvolved lung tissue, consistent with immunofluorescence CD3 counts. Tumor T-cell fraction from TCR sequencing was not associated with recurrence-free survival (p = 0.61). The TCR-derived T-cell fraction showed no difference between the flow cytometry-defined immunotypes IM1 (good prognosis) and IM2 (poor prognosis).

The T-cell fraction in tumor and uninvolved lung tissue was provided by TCR sequencing with the immunoSEQ assay. The original methods were these. To analyze survival, patients were divided into a high T-cell fraction group (upper tertile) and a low T-cell fraction group (lower two tertiles), and the two groups were compared using a log-rank test. A signed-rank test was used to test differences in T-cell fraction between paired tumor and uninvolved lung samples. TCRdb took over this immuneACCESS table, retaining in-frame rearrangements with V and J assigned. Such tables are incomplete; in checked studies, under half of the missing clones stem from an unresolved V gene, and the remainder is unexplained. V and J calls and clone size are as listed in that table; D and trimming were resolved from the DNA. In all, the sample holds approximately 6,700 clones, and around 69% of those were seen once. Roughly 30% of the sample comes from the top ten.

The receptor comes from a human donor with non-small cell lung cancer. The sequenced sample was lung tumor tissue. Recombination linked TRBV23-1 to TRBJ2-7, with 8 bases in between that match TRBD1. TRBV23-1 is placed among ORFs of uncertain function. The CDR3 region: CASSPKTGDHYEQYF. The DNA reads TGCGCCAGCAGTCCCAAGACAGGGGATCACTACGAGCAGTACTTC.